The TCR beta chain described here comes from a study of T cell responses to AZD1222 COVID-19 vaccine. Libraries were prepared by immunoSEQ multiplex PCR; TCRdb keeps only in-frame clonotypes and omits some of them. Of over 100,000 clones in the sample, approximately 91% were seen once. A word on this clone: The antigen is not known. Distinct nucleotide sequences in the sample also encode this CDR3.

The V end was cut by 3 bases, the J end by 1 base, with 6 bases between. This CDR3 spans 13 amino acids. Per germline, CDR1 LNHDA and CDR2 SQIVND (reference sequence). Findings and limits, study-wide: Vaccine-associated CD4 TCRs ranged over spike, dominating at 160-218 and 743-854.

The origin of this receptor is an adult who received the AZD1222 COVID-19 vaccine. The V gene is TRBV19, the J gene TRBJ1-1, with unresolved D. The starting material was peripheral blood, obtained 28 days after the second AZD1222 dose. CDR3 sequence: CASSIWGNTEAFF. The DNA for the CDR3 is TGTGCCAGTAGTATCTGGGGGAACACTGAAGCTTTCTTT.